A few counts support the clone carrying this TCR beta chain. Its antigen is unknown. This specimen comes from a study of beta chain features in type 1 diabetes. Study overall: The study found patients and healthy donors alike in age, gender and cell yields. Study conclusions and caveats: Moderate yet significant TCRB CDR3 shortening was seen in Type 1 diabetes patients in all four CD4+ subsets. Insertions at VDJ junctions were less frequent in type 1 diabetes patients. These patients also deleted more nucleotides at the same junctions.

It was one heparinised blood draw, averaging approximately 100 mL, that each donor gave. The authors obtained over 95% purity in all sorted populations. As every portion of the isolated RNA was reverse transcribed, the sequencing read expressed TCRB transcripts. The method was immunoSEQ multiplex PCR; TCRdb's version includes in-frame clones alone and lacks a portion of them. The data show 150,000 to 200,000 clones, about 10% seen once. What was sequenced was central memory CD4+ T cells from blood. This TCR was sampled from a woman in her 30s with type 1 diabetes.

In DNA, the CDR3 is TGTGCCAGCAGTTCTAGCGGAGGCACCGGGGAGCTGTTTTTT. Translation gives CASSSSGGTGELFF. This sequence joins TRBV7-9 and TRBJ2-2; 7 nucleotides match TRBD2. Germline loops: CDR1 SEHNR, CDR2 FQNEAQ (reference sequence). This CDR3 is 14 amino acids long. V lost 6 bases and J lost 4; bases outside the gene matches: 5.